This record looks at one T cell receptor beta chain sequence and its context. There is no known antigen for this receptor. Base quality data are lacking; no much larger clone is found one base away. The data belong to a study of T cell changes during pregnancy in multiple sclerosis (dated by TCRdb to about 2019). Regarding the complete study: The study examined how the T cell repertoire changed over the course of pregnancy in women with multiple sclerosis.

Receptor amplification or capture employed the immunoSEQ multiplex PCR assay. TCRdb provides this immuneACCESS table in a form limited to in-frame rearrangements. Some clones are lacking; in checked studies, under half of them reflect an unresolved V gene, and why the rest are absent is not known. The sample records fewer than 85,000 clones, around 93% of which are singletons. The ten largest make up 2% to 2.5% of the sample. After removal of 4 bases from V and 0 bases from J, the junction retains 15 bases not matched to a gene. Including the terminal cysteine and phenylalanine, the CDR3 comprises 20 residues. The only DNA kept is the CDR3, 60 bases in frame from the first base. CDR1 and CDR2 were assigned from the germline V gene (reference sequence) as PRHDT and FYEKMQ.

This chain is built from TRBV13 and TRBJ2-3, and TRBD1 aligns with 11 junction nucleotides. The clonotype comes from a female donor with multiple sclerosis, enrolled in a pregnancy study. The specimen comprised peripheral blood, sampled in the third trimester of pregnancy. The CDR3 region reads CASSSPPGQGDAPSTDTQYF. The DNA sequence follows: TGTGCCAGCAGCTCCCCCCCGGGACAGGGGGACGCGCCTAGCACAGATACGCAGTATTTT.